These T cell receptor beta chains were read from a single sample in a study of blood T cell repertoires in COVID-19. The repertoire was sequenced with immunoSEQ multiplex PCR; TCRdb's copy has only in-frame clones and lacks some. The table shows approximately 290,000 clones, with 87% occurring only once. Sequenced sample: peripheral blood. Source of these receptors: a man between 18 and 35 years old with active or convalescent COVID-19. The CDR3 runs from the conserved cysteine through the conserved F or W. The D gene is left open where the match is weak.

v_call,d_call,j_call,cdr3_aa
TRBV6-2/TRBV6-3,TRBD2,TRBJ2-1,CASSYQIAGGGGEQFF
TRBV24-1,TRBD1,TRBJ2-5,CATSDPGQGGGETQYF
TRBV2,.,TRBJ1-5,CASSVGEGGHQPQHF
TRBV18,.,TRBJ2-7,CASSPGQLSSYEQYF
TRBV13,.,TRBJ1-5,CASSLGPTAAQHF
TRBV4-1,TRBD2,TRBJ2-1,CASSQGLAGTGEQFF
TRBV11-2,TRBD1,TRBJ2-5,CASRYTGGSETQYF
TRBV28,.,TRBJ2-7,CASSLLARSPYEQYF
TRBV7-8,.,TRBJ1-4,CASRDQGYEKLFF
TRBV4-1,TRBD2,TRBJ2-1,CASSQDRTSGSFNEQFF
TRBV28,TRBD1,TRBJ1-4,CASQNTPPGQGLKKLFF
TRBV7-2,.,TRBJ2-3,CASSLAGSYTDTQYF
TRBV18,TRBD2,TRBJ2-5,CASSPLSGDGTQYF
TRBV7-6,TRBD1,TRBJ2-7,CASSLEATGIPYEQYF
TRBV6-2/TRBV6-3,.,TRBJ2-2,CASSYPTGYTGELFF
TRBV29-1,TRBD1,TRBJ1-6,CSVQGQGADSPLHF
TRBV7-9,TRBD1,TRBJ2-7,CASSFPGTGRNHEQYF
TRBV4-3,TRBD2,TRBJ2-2,CASSQSTSGDLTGELFF
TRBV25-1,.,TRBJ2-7,CASKGPYYEQYF
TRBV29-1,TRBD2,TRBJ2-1,CSVEDHQTSRINEQFF
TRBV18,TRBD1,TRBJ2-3,CASSLLQGAALTDTQYF
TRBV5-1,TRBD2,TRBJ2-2,CASSFTGGGATAGELFF
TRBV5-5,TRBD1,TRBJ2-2,CASSGQGLSVGELFF
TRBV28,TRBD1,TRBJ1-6,CASSFTGERSPLHF
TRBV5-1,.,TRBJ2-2,CASSLGGVGGELFF
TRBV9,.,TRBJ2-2,CASSAGTNTGELFF
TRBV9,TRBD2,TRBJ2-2,CASSVASGVSTGELFF
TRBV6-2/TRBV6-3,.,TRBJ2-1,CASSYSGISYNEQFF
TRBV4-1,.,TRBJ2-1,CASSRHILQGNEQFF
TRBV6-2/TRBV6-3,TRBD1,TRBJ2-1,CASSPGQGSYNEQFF
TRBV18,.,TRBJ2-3,CASSPSSATSTDTQYF
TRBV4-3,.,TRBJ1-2,CASSQDIGAHYGYTF
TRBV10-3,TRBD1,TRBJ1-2,CAISTTTGNYGYTF
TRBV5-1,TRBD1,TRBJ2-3,CASSLRAGGRTDTQYF
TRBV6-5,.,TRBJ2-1,CASSSAISDRQFF
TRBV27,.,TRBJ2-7,CASSPRPSLAYEQYF
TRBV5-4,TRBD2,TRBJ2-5,CASSGGGTQETQYF
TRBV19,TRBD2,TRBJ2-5,CASSIGTSDGTQYF
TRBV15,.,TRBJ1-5,CATSREVQTEDQPQHF
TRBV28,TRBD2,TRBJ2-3,CASSFGTSGSQADTQYF
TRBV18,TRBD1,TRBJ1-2,CASSPLGTGQGGNGYTF
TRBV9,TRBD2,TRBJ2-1,CASSAHGGTNYNEQFF
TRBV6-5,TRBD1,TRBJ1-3,CASAPQGTSGNTIYF
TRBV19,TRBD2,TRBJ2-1,CASSIGGSGNYNEQFF
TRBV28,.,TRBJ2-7,CASRRVGEQYF
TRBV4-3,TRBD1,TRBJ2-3,CASSQWTGGFGDTQYF
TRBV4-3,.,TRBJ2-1,CASSQTMSSYNEQFF
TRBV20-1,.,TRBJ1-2,CSARPDYGYTF
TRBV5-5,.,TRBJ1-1,CASSRREVNTEAFF
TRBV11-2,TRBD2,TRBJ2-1,CASSSSGSSYNEQFF
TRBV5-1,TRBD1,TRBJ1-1,CASSPRDRRNTEAFF
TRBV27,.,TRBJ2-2,CASTYPGGELFF
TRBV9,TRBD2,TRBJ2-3,CASSQPRGAQGDTQYF
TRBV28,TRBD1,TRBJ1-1,CASSLGQGAWGTEAFF
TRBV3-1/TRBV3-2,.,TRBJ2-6,CASSPIRTWETNVLTF